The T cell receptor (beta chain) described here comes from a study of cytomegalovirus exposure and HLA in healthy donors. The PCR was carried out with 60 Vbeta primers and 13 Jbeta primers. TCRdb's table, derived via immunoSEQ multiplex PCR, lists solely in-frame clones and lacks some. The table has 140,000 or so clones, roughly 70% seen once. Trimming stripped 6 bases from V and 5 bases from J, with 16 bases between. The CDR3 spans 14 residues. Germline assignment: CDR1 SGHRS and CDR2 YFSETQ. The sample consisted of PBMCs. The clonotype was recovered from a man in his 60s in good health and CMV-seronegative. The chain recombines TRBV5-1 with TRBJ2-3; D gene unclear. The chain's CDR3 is CASKLAALGDTQYF. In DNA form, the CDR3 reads TGCGCCAGCAAGTTGGCGGCCTTAGGAGATACGCAGTATTTT.